Below are 15 T cell receptor beta chains sequenced from a single sample in a study of blood T cell repertoires in COVID-19. Profiling relied on immunoSEQ multiplex PCR, and the TCRdb table lists in-frame clones only, not all of them. The sample yields about 160,000 clones, roughly 86% seen once. Specimen: peripheral blood. The receptors were gathered from a woman in her fifties or sixties who had recovered from COVID-19.

This rearrangement joins TRBV18 to TRBJ2-7; 11 bases line up with TRBD1. This CDR3 is built from 15 residues. Unmatched junction bases numbered 5, after V lost 4 bases and J lost 3 bases. Germline V gene lookup returns CDR1 KGHSH and CDR2 LQKENI. In nucleotides, the CDR3 is TGTGCCAGCTCACGAGTCGGGACAGGGGGCTACGAGCAGTACTTC. Its translation: CASSRVGTGGYEQYF.

In nucleotides, the CDR3 is TGCAGTGCTAGTAGCGGGGGGGCGGGAGAGACCCAGTACTTC. It yields the protein CSASSGGAGETQYF. V is TRBV20-1 and J is TRBJ2-5; TRBD2 agrees at 11 bases. The CDR3 extends over 14 amino acids. Trimming removed 3 bases from V and 4 bases from J; junction bases left unmatched: 4. Germline CDR1 is DFQATT and CDR2 is SNEGSKA (reference sequence).

The chain recombines TRBV7-8 with TRBJ2-1, with 7 bases aligning to TRBD1. V was clipped by 0 bases and J by 8 bases; unmatched bases: 7. The V gene's germline CDR1 is SGHVS and CDR2 FQNEAQ. The CDR3 is 15 amino acids. The CDR3 region is CASSLAREQGYEQFF. For the CDR3, the DNA is TGTGCCAGCAGCTTAGCGAGGGAACAGGGGTATGAGCAGTTCTTC.

The chain combines TRBV7-6 with TRBJ2-1; D call uncertain. Between the trimmed V and J ends, which lost 0 bases and 2 bases, there was a span of 5 bases. CDR3 size: 14 residues. The V gene's germline CDR1 is SGHVS and CDR2 FNYEAQ. The CDR3 region has the DNA TGTGCCAGCAGCTTAGCTGGCACCTACAATGAGCAGTTCTTC. Protein sequence: CASSLAGTYNEQFF. Full variable domain (missing parts from reference TRBV7-6 and TRBJ2-1): GAGVSQSPRYKVTKRGQDVALRCDPISGHVSLYWYRQALGQGPEFLTYFNYEAQQDKSGLPNDRFSAERPEGSISTLTIQRTEQRDSAMYRCASSLAGTYNEQFFGPGTRLTVL.

This sequence joins TRBV5-1 and TRBJ1-5; TRBD1 might be the D (6 bases). CDR3 length: 20 residues. From germline, CDR1 is SGHRS and CDR2 YFSETQ. The V gene lost 6 bases and the J gene lost 4 bases, with 32 bases spanning the gap. CDR3 residues: CASTIPLGTRVVVGNQPQHF. CDR3 nucleotide sequence: TGCGCCAGCACGATACCGCTGGGGACAAGGGTAGTTGTGGGGAATCAGCCCCAGCATTTT.

The V call is TRBV29-1, the J call TRBJ2-7; 10 positions match TRBD1. The CDR3 sequence is 14 residues long. The germline CDR1 and CDR2 sequences are SQVTM and ANQGSEA. Trimming cost V 6 bases and J 2 bases; bases outside gene matches: 7. CDR3 protein: CSVAGTGETYEQYF. The CDR3 DNA reads TGCAGCGTGGCCGGGACAGGGGAGACCTACGAGCAGTACTTC.

This clone was observed a handful of times. The V gene is TRBV5-8, the J gene TRBJ2-1; 14 bases match TRBD2. The CDR3 spans 15 residues. Trimming removed 4 bases from V and 10 bases from J; junction bases left unmatched: 7. In germline, CDR1 is SGHTS, CDR2 YDEGEE. The CDR3 DNA reads as TGTGCCAGCAGCGCGACTAGCGGGGGGGCTGAGGAGCAGTTCTTC. Translation: CASSATSGGAEEQFF.

This sequence joins TRBV3-1 (or the pseudogene TRBV3-2) and TRBJ1-1; 7 bases match TRBD1. Germline V gives CDR1 LGHDT, CDR2 YNNKEL (reference sequence). Germline trimming cut 4 bases from V and 1 base from J; bases unmatched to any gene: 6. This CDR3 spans 15 amino acids. The DNA for the CDR3 is TGTGCCAGCAGCCCGCTACAGGGGTGGAACACTGAAGCTTTCTTT. It codes for CASSPLQGWNTEAFF.

The chain joins TRBV11-2 to TRBJ1-1; the match to TRBD1 covers 10 bases. The V gene end was trimmed by 5 bases and the J gene end by 6 bases; junction bases not matched to a gene: 6. The length of the CDR3 is 14 residues. Germline-derived CDR1 and CDR2 are SGHAT and FQNNGV. The chain's CDR3 is CASSGRQGAPEAFF. The DNA of the CDR3 is TGTGCCAGCAGCGGCAGACAGGGGGCCCCTGAAGCTTTCTTT.

This clone was detected only a few times. The chain is built from TRBV5-1 and TRBJ1-1, with D tentatively TRBD1 (6 bases). Trimming left V 3 bases short and J 1 base short, with 16 bases between. Germline CDR1 SGHRS, CDR2 YFSETQ. This CDR3 region has 16 residues. CDR3 in DNA: TGCGCCAGCAGCTCACCACAGGGAACCAGGAACACTGAAGCTTTCTTT. Translated, it gives CASSSPQGTRNTEAFF.

In its sample, this clone was seen once. The rearrangement links TRBV25-1 to TRBJ2-7; TRBD1 agrees at 7 bases. Germline CDR1 is MGHDK and CDR2 is SYGVNS. The V segment lost 6 bases and the J segment 5 bases; nucleotides outside the gene matches: 10. This CDR3 has 14 residues. The CDR3 bases are TGTGCCAGCAGCGGTACAGGGGTATACCACGAGCAGTACTTC. Protein: CASSGTGVYHEQYF.

J is TRBJ2-3 and V is TRBV5-8, with a tentative D call TRBD2 (6 bases). This CDR3 spans 13 amino acids. The germline V and J ends were trimmed by 2 bases and 4 bases, with 8 bases remaining between them. Germline values: CDR1 SGHTS, CDR2 YDEGEE. The CDR3 nucleotides are TGTGCCAGCAGCTTCGGAGGGCCAGATACGCAGTATTTT. Its protein is CASSFGGPDTQYF.

The V gene is TRBV19, the J gene TRBJ1-1, with D perhaps matching TRBD1 (6 bases). The germline V gene encodes CDR1 LNHDA and CDR2 SQIVND (reference sequence). Trimming stripped 5 bases from V and 5 bases from J, with 15 bases between. The CDR3 is 14 residues long. CDR3 sequence (DNA): TGTGCCAGTAGTCCTAGGGGGTCGGGGACTGAAGCTTTCTTT. Its translation: CASSPRGSGTEAFF.

This rearrangement joins TRBV5-1 to TRBJ1-5; 7 nucleotides match TRBD1. With 0 bases clipped from V and 2 bases from J, the junction kept 2 bases outside the gene matches. The CDR3 spans 15 residues. CDR1 SGHRS and CDR2 YFSETQ come from the germline V gene. This chain's CDR3 is CASSLGTGGNQPQHF. The DNA of the CDR3 is TGCGCCAGCAGCTTGGGCACAGGGGGCAATCAGCCCCAGCATTTT.

This clone was recorded once. The chain is built from TRBV7-8 and TRBJ1-1, with TRBD1 as a possible D gene (6 bases). Germline V gene sequence: CDR1 SGHVS, CDR2 FQNEAQ. The V and J ends lost 2 bases and 2 bases respectively, with 12 bases between them. The CDR3 loop spans 15 amino acids. The CDR3, as DNA: TGTGCCAGCAGCTTATGGGGGGGCCCAAACACTGAAGCTTTCTTT. Its protein is CASSLWGGPNTEAFF.